This T cell receptor beta chain was sequenced for a study of T cells in Graves' hyperthyroidism and ophthalmopathy. Among ophthalmopathy patients, the Clinical Activity Score reached at least 3, the NOSPECS grade reached at least 4, and duration remained under 3 months. Only a few counts were recorded for this clonotype. Its specificity is not known. Study outcomes and limitations: Model-based prediction identified ophthalmopathy a median roughly 6.1 months prior to its onset. A model built on 13 V-J features separated ophthalmopathy from stable hyperthyroidism. Clonotypes that were expanded in thyroid above 0.001 mostly appeared in blood too.

RNA transcripts provided the source from which TCR beta CDR3 regions were amplified. The study used the HTBI primer set for a first-round RT-PCR of the TCR CDR3. TCRdb recomputed calls from the multiplex PCR reads with MiXCR, one row per CDR3 protein. This sample yields 310,000 or so distinct CDR3 sequences, of which approximately 17% are seen a single time; approximately 60% belongs to the top ten. The source material was blood. This receptor was obtained from a woman aged 55-75 years with Graves' ophthalmopathy.

The CDR3 region is CASSATGTNSPLHF. CDR3 nucleotide sequence: TGTGCCAGCAGTGCCACAGGAACTAATTCACCCCTCCACTTT. The rearrangement links TRBV28 to TRBJ1-6; possibly TRBD1 for D (5 bases). Germline CDR1 reads MDHEN; CDR2 reads SYDVKM. The CDR3 extends over 14 amino acids. Trimming pared 5 bases from V and 6 bases from J, leaving 11 bases between.